Each of the 24 T cell receptor beta chains below was sequenced from the same sample in a study of cytomegalovirus exposure and HLA in healthy donors. PCR employed 60 Vbeta and 13 Jbeta primers. Only in-frame clones appear in the TCRdb table, and some are missing; sequencing was by immunoSEQ multiplex PCR. Of about 190,000 clones listed, 77% were seen once; the top ten hold approximately 2.1%. Sequences were obtained from PBMCs. All receptors come from a woman aged 25 to 39 in good health and CMV-seropositive.

The chain has TRBV7-2 and TRBJ2-1; 10 bases are a match to TRBD2. The CDR3 is 12 residues long. Trimming removed 5 bases from V and 13 bases from J; junction bases left unmatched: 5. CDR1 is SGHTA, CDR2 FQGNSA, per germline. The CDR3 sequence is CASSQLAGRQFF. CDR3 coding DNA: TGTGCCAGCAGCCAACTAGCGGGACGCCAGTTCTTC.

The rearrangement uses TRBV5-1 and TRBJ2-7; 9 nucleotides agree with TRBD1. The CDR3 is 16 residues long. Germline CDR1 SGHRS, CDR2 YFSETQ. V gave up 4 bases and J gave up 4 bases; unmatched junction bases: 12. The CDR3 DNA sequence: TGCGCCAGCAGCCCAAGCCCTCGGGACAGGGTTTACGAGCAGTACTTC. It codes for CASSPSPRDRVYEQYF.

This clone appeared once. This sequence joins TRBV7-2 and TRBJ2-7, with D perhaps TRBD2 (6 bases). The germline CDR1 and CDR2 sequences are SGHTA and FQGNSA. The germline V and J ends were trimmed by 5 bases and 2 bases, with 16 bases remaining between them. The CDR3 runs 15 residues. CDR3 in amino acids: CASSPTSSGPYEQYF. DNA for the CDR3: TGTGCCAGCAGCCCTACGAGTAGCGGTCCCTACGAGCAGTACTTC.

The rearrangement joins TRBV5-6 to TRBJ2-7, with D unresolved. Trimming removed 0 bases from V and 1 base from J, with 8 bases in between. The CDR3 spans 14 residues. Per the germline V gene, CDR1 is SGHDT and CDR2 is YYEEEE. The CDR3 is CASSLVLQSYEQYF. The DNA of the CDR3 is TGTGCCAGCAGCTTGGTACTACAATCCTACGAGCAGTACTTC.

This chain joins TRBV29-1 and TRBJ1-2; 9 nucleotides line up with TRBD1. CDR3 length equals 14 residues. Germline trimming cut 3 bases from V and 4 bases from J; bases unmatched to any gene: 6. CDR1 and CDR2 from the germline V gene are SQVTM and ANQGSEA. In DNA form, the CDR3 reads TGCAGCGTTGATAGGTACAGGGGGCCCTATGGCTACACCTTC. Residues: CSVDRYRGPYGYTF.

The chain employs TRBV15 and TRBJ1-2; D not certain. Germline V lookup: CDR1 LNHNV, CDR2 YYDKDF (reference sequence). V was trimmed by 1 base and J by 4 bases, leaving 10 bases between them. The CDR3 is 14 amino acids. The CDR3 region is CATSRGTESYGYTF. DNA for the CDR3: TGTGCCACCAGCAGAGGTACGGAGTCCTATGGCTACACCTTC.

The J gene is TRBJ2-3, the V gene TRBV5-1; TRBD2 matches at 13 bases. The CDR3 runs 14 residues. V was pared by 1 base and J by 10 bases, with 3 bases of the junction left unmatched. Germline V gene data show CDR1 as SGHRS and CDR2 as YFSETQ. CDR3 protein: CASSLTSGGASQYF. In nucleotides, the CDR3 is TGCGCCAGCAGCTTGACTAGCGGGGGGGCCTCGCAGTATTTT. Together with reference TRBV5-1 and TRBJ2-3, the CDR3 gives the full variable domain: KAGVTQTPRYLIKTRGQQVTLSCSPISGHRSVSWYQQTPGQGLQFLFEYFSETQRNKGNFPGRFSGRQFSNSRSEMNVSTLELGDSALYLCASSLTSGGASQYFGPGTRLTVL.

This clone was counted a single time. The V and J genes are TRBV7-7 and TRBJ2-5, with 10 positions matching TRBD2. This CDR3 region has 14 residues. CDR1 SSHAT and CDR2 FNYEAQ come from the germline V gene (reference sequence). The CDR3: CASALRAGGETQYF. CDR3 coding DNA: TGTGCTAGCGCACTCCGAGCGGGGGGGGAGACCCAGTACTTC. Full variable domain (outside the CDR3, taken from reference TRBV7-7 and TRBJ2-5): GAGVSQSPRYKVTKRGQDVTLRCDPISSHATLYWYQQALGQGPEFLTYFNYEAQPDKSGLPSDRFSAERPEGSISTLTIQRTEQRDSAMYRCASALRAGGETQYFGPGTRLLVL.

V is TRBV19 and J is TRBJ2-1, with a weak D call TRBD1 (5 bases). Per the germline V gene, CDR1 is LNHDA and CDR2 is SQIVND (reference sequence). Trimming pared 3 bases from V and 6 bases from J, leaving 18 bases between. The CDR3 is 16 amino acids. CDR3: CASSIFWAGNSNEQFF. The CDR3 region has the DNA TGTGCCAGTAGTATTTTTTGGGCAGGGAACAGCAATGAGCAGTTCTTC.

In its sample, this clone was seen once. This chain connects TRBV7-6 to TRBJ2-3; 11 nucleotides agree with TRBD2. V gave up 5 bases and J gave up 4 bases; unmatched junction bases: 11. CDR1 is SGHVS, CDR2 FNYEAQ, per germline. The CDR3 is 17 amino acids. The CDR3 nucleotides read TGTGCCAGCAGCGGGGCGGTGACTAGCGGGATTCCAGATACGCAGTATTTT. Translation gives CASSGAVTSGIPDTQYF.

The gene calls are TRBV18 and TRBJ2-5, with TRBD2 as a possible D gene (6 bases). Germline CDR1 reads KGHSH; CDR2 reads LQKENI. The CDR3 loop spans 14 amino acids. Trimming took off 0 bases at V and 3 bases at J, with 8 bases between the two ends. CDR3 DNA sequence: TGTGCCAGCTCACCACCAGGAGGGGAAGAGACCCAGTACTTC. Translation: CASSPPGGEETQYF.

The V call is TRBV2, the J call TRBJ1-2; 11 bases map to TRBD1. Per the germline V gene, CDR1 is SNHLY and CDR2 is FYNNEI. CDR3 size: 14 residues. Losses at the gene ends were 10 bases for V and 4 bases for J; bases not matched to a gene: 8. The DNA for the CDR3 is TGTGCCATCTTAGGACAGGGGGCAGTCTATGGCTACACCTTC. Translated, it gives CAILGQGAVYGYTF.

The genes are TRBV28 and TRBJ1-4; weak D call: TRBD1 (5 bases). The CDR3 covers 15 residues. The V gene lost 0 bases and the J gene lost 0 bases, with 5 bases spanning the gap. The germline CDR1 and CDR2 sequences are MDHEN and SYDVKM. CDR3 nucleotide sequence: TGTGCCAGCAGTTTATGGACAGCAACTAATGAAAAACTGTTTTTT. Translation gives CASSLWTATNEKLFF.

V and J are TRBV4-3 and TRBJ1-6, with 11 bases that match TRBD1. V shed 4 bases, J shed 9 bases, and the junction held 2 bases outside the gene matches. The germline gives CDR1 LGHNA, CDR2 YSLEER. This CDR3 has 14 amino acids. The CDR3 sequence: CASSPGTGGSPLHF. CDR3 DNA sequence: TGCGCCAGCAGCCCAGGGACAGGGGGTTCACCCCTCCACTTT.

The rearrangement links TRBV28 to TRBJ1-2; 8 nucleotides align to TRBD1. Germline CDR1 is MDHEN and CDR2 is SYDVKM. V was pared by 3 bases and J by 1 base, with 4 bases of the junction left unmatched. CDR3 length: 15 residues. The CDR3 bases are TGTGCCAGCAGTTTCGGGACAGGACATAACTATGGCTACACCTTC. Translated, it gives CASSFGTGHNYGYTF.

This clone appeared a single time. This chain connects TRBV10-3 to TRBJ2-6; 8 bases are a match to TRBD1. The CDR3 is made up of 15 amino acids. The ends lost 11 bases at V and 4 bases at J; junction bases unmatched: 10. Germline CDR1 is ENHRY and CDR2 is SYGVKD. This chain's CDR3 is CASRATGDGANVLTF. In nucleotides, the CDR3 is TGTGCCTCGCGAGCGACAGGGGACGGGGCCAACGTCCTGACTTTC.

This sequence joins TRBV7-3 and TRBJ1-1; 8 nucleotides align to TRBD1. The V segment lost 5 bases and the J segment 1 base; nucleotides outside the gene matches: 3. The CDR3 runs to 14 residues. Per the germline V gene, CDR1 is SGHTA and CDR2 is FQGTGA. DNA for the CDR3: TGTGCCAGCAGCCGACAGGGGAGGAACACTGAAGCTTTCTTT. It is translated as CASSRQGRNTEAFF.

The chain couples TRBV6-5 to TRBJ2-1; 11 bases are a match to TRBD2. Unmatched junction bases numbered 9, after V lost 4 bases and J lost 7 bases. The germline CDR1 and CDR2 sequences are MNHEY and SVGAGI. CDR3 length: 16 amino acids. The CDR3 DNA is TGTGCCAGCAGTTTTTATATAGCGGGAGGGCGGAATGAGCAGTTCTTC. Its protein is CASSFYIAGGRNEQFF.

The rearrangement uses TRBV2 and TRBJ2-1; 13 bases agree with TRBD2. The CDR3 length is 15 residues. V shed 7 bases and J 12 bases; nucleotides not matched to a gene: 12. From germline, CDR1 is SNHLY and CDR2 FYNNEI. The CDR3 sequence is CASKVSTSGGAGQFF. The CDR3 DNA follows: TGTGCCAGCAAGGTTTCTACTAGCGGGGGGGCCGGGCAGTTCTTC.

The rearrangement uses TRBV15 and TRBJ2-6; TRBD2 might be the D (6 bases). With 1 base removed from V and 2 bases from J, the gap between germline ends came to 15 bases. Germline V lookup: CDR1 LNHNV, CDR2 YYDKDF (reference sequence). This CDR3 is built from 18 residues. The CDR3 DNA is TGTGCCACCAGCAGAGTTGGGGGGAGGACCGCTGGGGCCAACGTCCTGACTTTC. This translates into CATSRVGGRTAGANVLTF.

The genes are TRBV4-1 and TRBJ2-7, with 9 positions matching TRBD2. Germline V gene lookup returns CDR1 MGHRA and CDR2 YSYEKL. The length of the CDR3 is 17 residues. V dropped 3 bases and J dropped 0; count of bases not matched to a gene: 9. CDR3 residues: CASSQDLGLAHSYEQYF. The CDR3 nucleotides are TGCGCCAGCAGCCAGGATCTTGGACTAGCGCACTCCTACGAGCAGTACTTC.

This rearrangement joins TRBV7-9 to TRBJ1-2, with no clear D. CDR1 SEHNR and CDR2 FQNEAQ come from the germline V gene (reference sequence). Trimming removed 0 bases at V and 3 bases at J, with 14 bases between. This CDR3 is built from 16 residues. The CDR3 sequence is CASSLATLTADYGYTF. The DNA for the CDR3 is TGTGCCAGCAGCTTAGCAACATTAACGGCGGACTATGGCTACACCTTC.

The sample holds one count of this clone. The rearrangement joins TRBV19 to TRBJ1-3, with D maybe TRBD1 (5 bases). The V end was cut by 6 bases, the J end by 3 bases, with 18 bases between. From germline, CDR1 is LNHDA and CDR2 SQIVND (reference sequence). CDR3 length equals 16 residues. The DNA for the CDR3 is TGTGCCAGTAGAGCTGTGGGGCATTCTCTTGGAAACACCATATATTTT. It encodes CASRAVGHSLGNTIYF.

This chain uses TRBV6-1 with TRBJ1-6; D gene unclear. Looked up from germline, CDR1 is MNHNS and CDR2 is SASEGT. Trimming shortened V by 6 bases and J by 9 bases, and 18 bases separated the two germline ends. CDR3 length: 15 residues. CDR3 in amino acids: CASSPGGLESSPLHF. The CDR3 DNA is TGTGCCAGCAGCCCCGGAGGTCTAGAAAGTTCACCCCTCCACTTT.